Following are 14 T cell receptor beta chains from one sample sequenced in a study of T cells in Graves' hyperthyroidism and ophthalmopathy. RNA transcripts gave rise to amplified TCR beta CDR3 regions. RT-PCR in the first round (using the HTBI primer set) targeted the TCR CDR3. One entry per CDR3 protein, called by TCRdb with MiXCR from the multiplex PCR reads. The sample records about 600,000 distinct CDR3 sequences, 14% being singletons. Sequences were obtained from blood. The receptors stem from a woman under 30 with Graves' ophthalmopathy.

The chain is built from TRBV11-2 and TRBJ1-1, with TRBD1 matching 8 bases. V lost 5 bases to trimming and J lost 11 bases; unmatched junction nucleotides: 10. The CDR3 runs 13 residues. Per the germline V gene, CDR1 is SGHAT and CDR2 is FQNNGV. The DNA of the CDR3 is TGTGCCAGCAGCCTTCTCCAGGGGGCAGAGGCTTTCTTT. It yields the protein CASSLLQGAEAFF.

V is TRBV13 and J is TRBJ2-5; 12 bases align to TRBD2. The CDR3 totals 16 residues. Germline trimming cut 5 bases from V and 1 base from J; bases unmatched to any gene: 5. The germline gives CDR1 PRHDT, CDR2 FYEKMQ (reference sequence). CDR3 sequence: CASSIRTSGIQETQYF. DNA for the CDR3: TGTGCCAGCAGCATTCGGACTAGCGGGATCCAAGAGACCCAGTACTTC.

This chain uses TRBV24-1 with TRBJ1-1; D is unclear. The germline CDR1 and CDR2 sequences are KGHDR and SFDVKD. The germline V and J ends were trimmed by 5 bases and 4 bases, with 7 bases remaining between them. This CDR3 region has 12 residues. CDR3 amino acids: CATSARGTEAFF. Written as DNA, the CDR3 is TGTGCCACCAGTGCGCGGGGCACTGAAGCTTTCTTT.

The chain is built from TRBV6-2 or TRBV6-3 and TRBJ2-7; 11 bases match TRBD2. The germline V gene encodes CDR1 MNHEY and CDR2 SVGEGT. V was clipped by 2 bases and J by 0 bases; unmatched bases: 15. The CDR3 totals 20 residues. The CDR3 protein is CASSYAPPGTSGRISYEQYF. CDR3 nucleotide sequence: TGTGCCAGCAGTTACGCACCCCCCGGGACTAGCGGTAGGATCTCCTACGAGCAGTACTTC.

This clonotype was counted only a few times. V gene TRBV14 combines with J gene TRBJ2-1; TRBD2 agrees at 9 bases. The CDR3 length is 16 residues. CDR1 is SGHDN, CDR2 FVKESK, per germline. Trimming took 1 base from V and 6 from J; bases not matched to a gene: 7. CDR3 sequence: CASSQAASGTPNEQFF. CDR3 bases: TGTGCCAGCAGCCAAGCGGCTAGCGGGACCCCCAATGAGCAGTTCTTC. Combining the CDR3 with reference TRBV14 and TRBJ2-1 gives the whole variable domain EAGVTQFPSHSVIEKGQTVTLRCDPISGHDNLYWYRRVMGKEIKFLLHFVKESKQDESGMPNNRFLAERTGGTYSTLKVQPAELEDSGVYFCASSQAASGTPNEQFFGPGTRLTVL.

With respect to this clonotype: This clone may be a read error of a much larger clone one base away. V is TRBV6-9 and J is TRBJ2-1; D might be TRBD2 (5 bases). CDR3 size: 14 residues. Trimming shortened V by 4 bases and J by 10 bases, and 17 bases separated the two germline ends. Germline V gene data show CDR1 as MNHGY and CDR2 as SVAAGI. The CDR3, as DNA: TGTGCCAGCAGTTTTCCCTGGACTGGCGGGGAGCAGTTCTTC. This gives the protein CASSFPWTGGEQFF.

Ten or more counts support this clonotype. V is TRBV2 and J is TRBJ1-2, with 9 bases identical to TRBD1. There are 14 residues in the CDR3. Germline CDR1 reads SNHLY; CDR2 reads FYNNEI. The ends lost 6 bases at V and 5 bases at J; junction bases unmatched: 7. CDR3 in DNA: TGTGCCAGCAGGGGGACAGGGCGTTCGTATGGCTACACCTTC. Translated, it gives CASRGTGRSYGYTF. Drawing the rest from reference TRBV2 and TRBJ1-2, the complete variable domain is EPEVTQTPSHQVTQMGQEVILRCVPISNHLYFYWYRQILGQKVEFLVSFYNNEISEKSEIFDDQFSVERPDGSNFTLKIRSTKLEDSAMYFCASRGTGRSYGYTFGSGTRLTVV.

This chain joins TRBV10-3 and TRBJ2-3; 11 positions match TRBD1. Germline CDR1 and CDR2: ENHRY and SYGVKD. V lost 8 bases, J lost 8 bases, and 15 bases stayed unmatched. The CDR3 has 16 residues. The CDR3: CAIRRELRDRGGTQYF. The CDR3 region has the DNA TGTGCCATCCGGCGTGAGCTACGGGACAGGGGGGGTACGCAGTATTTT.

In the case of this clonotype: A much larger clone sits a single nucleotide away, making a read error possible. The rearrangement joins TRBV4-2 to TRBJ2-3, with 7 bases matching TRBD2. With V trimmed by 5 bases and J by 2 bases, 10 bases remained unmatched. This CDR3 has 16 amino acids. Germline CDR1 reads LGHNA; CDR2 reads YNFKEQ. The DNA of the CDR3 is TGTGCCAGCAGCGTAGTGGCGCGGGAGATCACAGATACGCAGTATTTT. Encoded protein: CASSVVAREITDTQYF.

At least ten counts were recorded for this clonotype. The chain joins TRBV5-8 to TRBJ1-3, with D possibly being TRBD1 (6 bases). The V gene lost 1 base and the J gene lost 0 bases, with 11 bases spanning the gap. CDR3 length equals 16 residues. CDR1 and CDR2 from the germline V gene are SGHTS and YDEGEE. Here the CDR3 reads CASSLSWGRSGNTIYF. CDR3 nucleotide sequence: TGTGCCAGCAGCTTGAGTTGGGGGCGCTCTGGAAACACCATATATTTT. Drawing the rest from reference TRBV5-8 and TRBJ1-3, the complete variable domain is EAGVTQSPTHLIKTRGQQATLRCSPISGHTSVYWYQQALGLGLQFLLWYDEGEERNRGNFPPRFSGRQFPNYSSELNVNALELEDSALYLCASSLSWGRSGNTIYFGEGSWLTVV.

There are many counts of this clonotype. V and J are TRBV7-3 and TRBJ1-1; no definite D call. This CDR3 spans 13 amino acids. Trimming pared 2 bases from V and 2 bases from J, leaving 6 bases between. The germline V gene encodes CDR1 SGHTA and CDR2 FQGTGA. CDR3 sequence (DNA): TGTGCCAGCAGCTTATGGGAAAACACTGAAGCTTTCTTT. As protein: CASSLWENTEAFF.

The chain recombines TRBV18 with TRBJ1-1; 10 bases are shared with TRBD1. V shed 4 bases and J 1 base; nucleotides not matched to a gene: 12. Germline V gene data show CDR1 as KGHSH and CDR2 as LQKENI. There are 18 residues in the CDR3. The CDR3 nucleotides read TGTGCCAGCTCACTGGCTCGGGACAGGGGCGCGTGGAACACTGAAGCTTTCTTT. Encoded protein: CASSLARDRGAWNTEAFF.

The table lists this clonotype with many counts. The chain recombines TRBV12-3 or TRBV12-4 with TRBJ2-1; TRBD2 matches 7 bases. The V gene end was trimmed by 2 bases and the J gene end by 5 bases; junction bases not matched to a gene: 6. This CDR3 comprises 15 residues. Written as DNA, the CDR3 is TGTGCCAGCAGTTTATCGTCTAGCGGAGACAATGAGCAGTTCTTC. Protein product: CASSLSSSGDNEQFF.

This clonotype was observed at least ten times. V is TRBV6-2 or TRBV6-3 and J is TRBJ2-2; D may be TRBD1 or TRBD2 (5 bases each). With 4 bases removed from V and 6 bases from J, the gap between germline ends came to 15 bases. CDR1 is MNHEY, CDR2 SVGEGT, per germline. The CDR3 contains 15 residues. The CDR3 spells CASSFPGTAAGELFF. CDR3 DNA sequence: TGTGCCAGCAGTTTCCCCGGGACGGCCGCCGGGGAGCTGTTTTTT.